These T cell receptor beta chains were read from a single sample in a study of Tregs in tolerant kidney transplant recipients. Sequenced by immunoSEQ multiplex PCR; TCRdb stores in-frame clones only, minus some. The sample includes 20,000 to 25,000 clones, over 70% of them seen just once. Here the sequenced sample was CD8+ T cells from blood (PBMCs), taken 6 months after the transplant. These TCRs come from a human patient who received a combined kidney and bone marrow transplant. Among the T cells, some may be from the graft donor. CDR3s include the opening cysteine and the closing phenylalanine or tryptophan. A D gene is named only where the DNA matches it firmly. Clone sizes are given selectively: once, few, many, or a class where the clone is expanded.

clone size: .
J gene: TRBJ2-7
D gene: TRBD1
V gene: TRBV7-8
CDR3 DNA: TGTGCCAGCAGCTTAGCTGACAGGGGGTATGAGCAGTACTTC
CDR3 protein: CASSLADRGYEQYF

clone size: .
J gene: TRBJ2-7
D gene: TRBD1
V gene: TRBV4-2
CDR3 DNA: TGTGCCAGCAGCCAACTGACAGGGCCAAACTACGAGCAGTACTTC
CDR3 protein: CASSQLTGPNYEQYF

clone size: .
J gene: TRBJ2-7
D gene: .
V gene: TRBV5-1
CDR3 DNA: TGCGCCAGCAGCGGACTCGAGTACGAGCAGTACTTC
CDR3 protein: CASSGLEYEQYF

clone size: .
J gene: TRBJ2-7
D gene: .
V gene: TRBV13
CDR3 DNA: TGTGCCAGCAGCTTAGCCCCCTCCGTGGAGCAGTACTTC
CDR3 protein: CASSLAPSVEQYF

clone size: .
J gene: TRBJ2-5
D gene: .
V gene: TRBV10-2
CDR3 DNA: TGCGCCAGCAGTACGCTCGGACTACGAGAGACCCAGTACTTC
CDR3 protein: CASSTLGLRETQYF

clone size: .
J gene: TRBJ2-7
D gene: .
V gene: TRBV5-6
CDR3 DNA: TGTGCCAGCAGCGGGGAACAGGGAACCTACGAGCAGTACTTC
CDR3 protein: CASSGEQGTYEQYF

clone size: .
J gene: TRBJ2-7
D gene: .
V gene: TRBV5-4
CDR3 DNA: TGTGCCAGCAGCTGGGGCGAATCCTACGAGCAGTACTTC
CDR3 protein: CASSWGESYEQYF

clone size: .
J gene: TRBJ1-2
D gene: .
V gene: TRBV5-1
CDR3 DNA: TGCGCCAGCAGCTTGGACAGTTCTAACTATGGCTACACCTTC
CDR3 protein: CASSLDSSNYGYTF

clone size: .
J gene: TRBJ2-6
D gene: .
V gene: TRBV7-9
CDR3 DNA: TGTGCCAGCAGCCTAAGGTCGGGGGAGCCTGCTGGGGCCAACGTCCTGACTTTC
CDR3 protein: CASSLRSGEPAGANVLTF

clone size: .
J gene: TRBJ2-7
D gene: TRBD1
V gene: TRBV13
CDR3 DNA: TGTGCCAGCAGCGTGGGACAGGGTTACGAGCAGTACTTC
CDR3 protein: CASSVGQGYEQYF

clone size: .
J gene: TRBJ2-2
D gene: .
V gene: TRBV11-3
CDR3 DNA: TGTGCCAGCAGCTTACCTCACACCGGGGAGCTGTTTTTT
CDR3 protein: CASSLPHTGELFF

clone size: few
J gene: TRBJ2-1
D gene: TRBD2
V gene: TRBV6-4
CDR3 DNA: TGTGCCAGCAGTGAAGGCGGGGGGGCCCACAATGAGCAGTTCTTC
CDR3 protein: CASSEGGGAHNEQFF

clone size: .
J gene: TRBJ2-7
D gene: .
V gene: TRBV4-2
CDR3 DNA: TGTGCCAGCAGCCAAGTGTATACAGGGCCCTACGAGCAGTACTTC
CDR3 protein: CASSQVYTGPYEQYF

clone size: .
J gene: TRBJ2-5
D gene: .
V gene: TRBV5-6
CDR3 DNA: TGTGCCAGCAGCACTATAGCGTACCAAGAGACCCAGTACTTC
CDR3 protein: CASSTIAYQETQYF

clone size: .
J gene: TRBJ2-3
D gene: .
V gene: TRBV9
CDR3 DNA: TGTGCCAGCAGCGTACACCTGGGGGGTAGCACAGATACGCAGTATTTT
CDR3 protein: CASSVHLGGSTDTQYF

clone size: .
J gene: TRBJ2-1
D gene: TRBD2
V gene: TRBV4-1
CDR3 DNA: TGCGCCAGCAGCCTTAGGACTAGCGGGGGACCAGAGCAGTTCTTC
CDR3 protein: CASSLRTSGGPEQFF

clone size: .
J gene: TRBJ2-5
D gene: .
V gene: TRBV15
CDR3 DNA: TGTGCCACTAACGTCGGTTCTGCCCAAGAGACCCAGTACTTC
CDR3 protein: CATNVGSAQETQYF

clone size: .
J gene: TRBJ2-7
D gene: .
V gene: TRBV27
CDR3 DNA: TGTGCCAGCAGTTCCCAGGGGCCCTACGAGCAGTACTTC
CDR3 protein: CASSSQGPYEQYF

clone size: .
J gene: TRBJ1-2
D gene: TRBD1
V gene: TRBV5-1
CDR3 DNA: TGCGCCAGCAGCTCGGGACAGGGTTCCATGTCTGGCTACACCTTC
CDR3 protein: CASSSGQGSMSGYTF

clone size: .
J gene: TRBJ2-5
D gene: .
V gene: TRBV28
CDR3 DNA: TGTGCCGGAGGGGCGACCCAAGAGACCCAGTACTTC
CDR3 protein: CAGGATQETQYF

clone size: once
J gene: TRBJ2-5
D gene: .
V gene: TRBV19
CDR3 DNA: TGTGCCAGTGGGAGGGGGACAAACCAAGAGACCCAGTACTTC
CDR3 protein: CASGRGTNQETQYF

clone size: .
J gene: TRBJ2-1
D gene: TRBD1
V gene: TRBV6-5
CDR3 DNA: TGTGCCAGCAGCTTGGGACAGAAAATTGATGAGCAGTTCTTC
CDR3 protein: CASSLGQKIDEQFF

clone size: .
J gene: TRBJ2-2
D gene: .
V gene: TRBV11-1
CDR3 DNA: TGTGCCAGCAGCCTTTTCGACAGTCCCGCAACCGGGGAGCTGTTTTTT
CDR3 protein: CASSLFDSPATGELFF